This record looks at one T cell receptor (beta chain) sequence and its context. CDR1 and CDR2 (germline): MGHRA, YSYEKL. The CDR3 is 16 amino acids. The ends were cut back, 0 bases at V and 0 bases at J, with 6 bases in the middle. Produced via immunoSEQ multiplex PCR; TCRdb's table is partial and in-frame only. The table shows around 200,000 clones, with around four fifths occurring only once. This record comes from a study of blood T cell repertoires in COVID-19. The chain carries TRBV4-1 and TRBJ2-6, with D maybe TRBD1 (6 bases). The TCR sequence derives from an elderly woman with active or convalescent COVID-19. The sequenced sample was peripheral blood. The chain's CDR3 is CASSQETGSGANVLTF. The CDR3, as DNA: TGCGCCAGCAGCCAAGAGACAGGCTCTGGGGCCAACGTCCTGACTTTC.